The present T cell receptor beta chain was sequenced within a study of TIL therapy for anti-PD-1-resistant metastatic lung cancer. This clone has just a few counts. Its antigen remains unknown. CDR1 SGHNT and CDR2 YYREEE come from the germline V gene (reference sequence). V lost 1 base and J 6 bases, leaving 14 bases between the germline ends. This CDR3 has 15 amino acids. As for time point: pre-treatment sample, taken before nivolumab and TIL therapy. Most excised metastases sampled were pleural nodules or supraclavicular lymph nodes. Sequencing used immunoSEQ v3. Sequencing depth was 1.5 million to 2 million read pairs for survey level, roughly 4.5-6 million for deep. Clones were read by immunoSEQ multiplex PCR, and TCRdb kept only the in-frame ones, dropping some. The sample shows more than 90,000 clones, just over 65% of them seen only once. Findings and caveats of the study: Compared with baseline intratumoral T cells, expanded TIL cultures were more clonal and less diverse (around 6% vs 30%). Treatment-naive, never-smoker and oncogene-addicted patients were overrepresented in this highly selected cohort.

The V gene is TRBV5-4, the J gene TRBJ2-1; no clear D gene. The sample here was tumor tissue, taken at baseline. This receptor was taken from a person aged 25 to 80 with non-small cell lung cancer. CDR3 loop: CASSLRGAWSNEQFF. CDR3 nucleotides: TGTGCCAGCAGCTTGAGAGGAGCCTGGAGCAATGAGCAGTTCTTC.